One and the same sample provided the 2 T cell receptor beta chains below, sequenced in a study of blood T cell repertoires in COVID-19 (dated by TCRdb to about 2020). The library was made by the immunoSEQ multiplex PCR assay. In its TCRdb copy, this immuneACCESS table keeps in-frame sequences only and misses some clones. Where compared with another copy, unresolved V genes explain less than half of these, and the others have no known cause. The sample table records 100,000 to 120,000 clones; roughly 84% of these occur just once. In total, the top ten clones hold almost 8.5% of the sample. Sequenced material: peripheral blood. The receptor source for this set is a woman aged 70-85 years who had recovered from COVID-19.

The rearrangement uses TRBV7-9 and TRBJ1-4; the match to TRBD1 covers 7 bases. J was trimmed by 10 bases and V by 5 bases; bases with no gene match: 10. The CDR3 is 14 amino acids. Looked up from germline, CDR1 is SEHNR and CDR2 is FQNEAQ (reference sequence). This CDR3 reads CASSPDRAAPKLFF. The CDR3 nucleotides are TGTGCCAGCAGCCCAGACAGGGCAGCGCCAAAACTGTTTTTT. The complete variable domain, with remaining parts taken from reference TRBV7-9 and TRBJ1-4, reads DTGVSQNPRHKITKRGQNVTFRCDPISEHNRLYWYRQTLGQGPEFLTYFQNEAQLEKSRLLSDRFSAERPKGSFSTLEIQRTEQGDSAMYLCASSPDRAAPKLFFGSGTQLSVL.

The chain is built from TRBV28 and TRBJ1-3, with TRBD1 as a possible D gene (5 bases). Germline V gene sequence: CDR1 MDHEN, CDR2 SYDVKM. Trimming shortened V by 6 bases and J by 0 bases, and 27 bases separated the two germline ends. The CDR3 has 20 residues. This chain's CDR3 is CASSLTSGKNSGNSGNTIYF. In nucleotides, the CDR3 is TGTGCCAGCAGCCTAACGTCAGGGAAGAACTCTGGCAACTCTGGAAACACCATATATTTT.